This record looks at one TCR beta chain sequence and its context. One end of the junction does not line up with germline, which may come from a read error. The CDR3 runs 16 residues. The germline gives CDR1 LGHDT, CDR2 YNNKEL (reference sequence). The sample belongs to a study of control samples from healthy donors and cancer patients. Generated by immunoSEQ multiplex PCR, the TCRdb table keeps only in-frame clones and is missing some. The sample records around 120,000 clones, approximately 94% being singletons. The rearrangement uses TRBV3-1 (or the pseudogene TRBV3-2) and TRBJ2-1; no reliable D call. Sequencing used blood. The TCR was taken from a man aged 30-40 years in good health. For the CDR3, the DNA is TGTGCCAGCAGCCAACCCTGGGGATCAGTCTACCATGAGCAGTTCTTC. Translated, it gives CASSQPWGSVYHEQFF.